This entry describes one TCR beta chain. Its antigen is unidentified. This sample stems from a study of cytomegalovirus exposure and HLA in healthy donors. Broader study findings: Cytomegalovirus association was assigned to under 200 TCR beta chains.

This CDR3 has 15 residues. Germline assignment: CDR1 GTSNPN and CDR2 SVGIG (reference sequence). V was shortened by 1 base and J by 15 bases, with 25 bases between the two germline ends. PCR used 60 Vbeta primers and 13 Jbeta primers. Sequencing was performed with immunoSEQ multiplex PCR; in TCRdb, only in-frame clones are kept and a portion is missing. The sample gives more than 150,000 clones, around 80% of which show up once; around 3.1% is in the top ten. The sample comprised PBMCs. The rearrangement uses TRBV30 and TRBJ2-1, with a tentative D call TRBD2 (6 bases). The source is a woman aged 45 to 65 in good health and CMV-seropositive. Here the CDR3 reads CAWSAPGDWGSFWFF. The CDR3 bases are TGTGCCTGGAGTGCCCCGGGAGATTGGGGTTCTTTTTGGTTCTTC.